A selection of T cell receptor beta chains follows, all from one sample in a study of blood T cell repertoires in COVID-19. Sequencing used immunoSEQ multiplex PCR; TCRdb keeps in-frame clones, though not all of them. This sample has approximately 130,000 clones, with about four fifths found just once. Source material: PBMCs or T cells enriched from blood (not recorded which). Receptors were obtained from a man aged 30 to 39 who had recovered from COVID-19. Both conserved end residues are part of each CDR3. Fields, in order: V gene, clone size, D gene, J gene, CDR3 DNA, CDR3 protein. D genes are given only for firm matches. For some rows the clone size is stated as once, few or many, or as a class when expanded; others skip it.

TRBV28	.	.	TRBJ2-1	TGTGCCAGCAGTTTTAAGACAGTATACAATGAGCAGTTCTTC	CASSFKTVYNEQFF
TRBV9	.	TRBD1	TRBJ1-2	TGTGCCAGCAAGGGTTCTCCGGGACAGGGCAAATATGGCTACACCTTC	CASKGSPGQGKYGYTF
TRBV18	.	TRBD1	TRBJ1-1	TGTGCCAGCTCACCCCCGACAGGGAGCGCTTTCTTT	CASSPPTGSAFF
TRBV5-4	.	TRBD2	TRBJ2-3	TGTGCCAGCAGCCCCCCCGGGACTAGCGGGGGCACAGATACGCAGTATTTT	CASSPPGTSGGTDTQYF
TRBV18	once	.	TRBJ1-3	TGTGCCAGCTCACCCCCCCAAGGAGGATTCTCTGGAAACACCATATATTTT	CASSPPQGGFSGNTIYF
TRBV5-4	.	.	TRBJ1-4	TGTGCCAGCAGCTCTTCGACGGAGGTCTTGTATGAAAAACTGTTTTTT	CASSSSTEVLYEKLFF
TRBV25-1	once	.	TRBJ1-1	TGTGCCAGCAGGGTTGTAGGAGGGGTTGCGGGCACTGAAGCTTTCTTT	CASRVVGGVAGTEAFF
TRBV27	.	TRBD1	TRBJ2-2	TGTGCCAGCAGTCCAGGGGGCCCGAACACCGGGGAGCTGTTTTTT	CASSPGGPNTGELFF
TRBV5-1	once	TRBD1	TRBJ1-1	TGCGCCAGCAGCCAAGGACAGGTTGACGAAGCTTTCTTT	CASSQGQVDEAFF
TRBV9	.	TRBD2	TRBJ2-3	TGTGCCAGCAGCGTAGGAGGTAGCGGGAGGTTCAGCGATACGCAGTATTTT	CASSVGGSGRFSDTQYF
TRBV3-1/TRBV3-2	once	.	TRBJ1-1	TGTGCCAGCAGCCAAGCAGGGAACACTGAAGCTTTCTTT	CASSQAGNTEAFF
TRBV10-1	.	TRBD1	TRBJ1-2	TGCGCCAGCAGCTCAGGGGGCAGCTATGGCTACACCTTC	CASSSGGSYGYTF
TRBV11-2	.	TRBD2	TRBJ2-3	TGTGCCAGCAGCTTAGGAGCGGGGGGCCCCACAGATACGCAGTATTTT	CASSLGAGGPTDTQYF
TRBV5-3	.	TRBD1	TRBJ1-2	TGTGCCAAGGAGACAGGGGAAAAACTTAACTATGGCTACACCTTC	CAKETGEKLNYGYTF
TRBV2	.	TRBD2	TRBJ2-1	TGTGCCAGCAGTGGACTTCAAACAGGACTAGCGGGGGTGGGTGAGCAGTTCTTC	CASSGLQTGLAGVGEQFF
TRBV28	.	TRBD1	TRBJ2-7	TGTGCCAGCAGTCCCCGGACAGGGTCTAGGGAGCAGTACTTC	CASSPRTGSREQYF
TRBV2	.	.	TRBJ2-3	TGTGCCAGCATCCGGACTTTCACAGATACGCAGTATTTT	CASIRTFTDTQYF
TRBV2	.	TRBD2	TRBJ2-2	TGTGCCAGCAGTGAAAAGGCTAGCGGGGAGACGACCGGGGAGCTGTTTTTT	CASSEKASGETTGELFF
TRBV7-2	.	.	TRBJ2-5	TGTGCCAGCAGCCAGGGTGAGATAGCGGTAGAGACCCAGTACTTC	CASSQGEIAVETQYF
TRBV20-1	.	.	TRBJ2-1	TGCAGTGCTAGTTGGGCGGGAACTAACAATGAGCAGTTCTTC	CSASWAGTNNEQFF
TRBV9	.	TRBD2	TRBJ2-3	TGTGCCAGCAGCGTTAGCGGGGGCCCGGGAGATACGCAGTATTTT	CASSVSGGPGDTQYF
TRBV19	.	.	TRBJ1-2	TGTGCCAGTAGTGGAGGTGACAGCGGGATGGGTGGCTACACCTTC	CASSGGDSGMGGYTF
TRBV2	once	TRBD2	TRBJ2-7	TGTGCCAGCAGTAAAACCCTTGGACTAGCGGAGAACTACGAGCAGTACTTC	CASSKTLGLAENYEQYF
TRBV30	.	TRBD1	TRBJ2-7	TGTGCCTGGAGAGCGCCGGGACAGGGGTACGAGCAGTACTTC	CAWRAPGQGYEQYF
TRBV11-2	.	.	TRBJ2-3	TGTGCCAGCAGCCCCGGGGTTTTTGAAGATACGCAGTATTTT	CASSPGVFEDTQYF
TRBV5-1	.	.	TRBJ1-1	TGCGCCAGCAGCTTGGGACAGTCGTTCGACACTGAAGCTTTCTTT	CASSLGQSFDTEAFF
TRBV6-5	.	.	TRBJ1-4	TGTGCCAGTGCTCCGGGACAACAGAATGAAAAACTGTTTTTT	CASAPGQQNEKLFF
TRBV5-4	.	TRBD1	TRBJ2-3	TGTGCCAGCAGCGACAGGGGGCGAGTAACAGATACGCAGTATTTT	CASSDRGRVTDTQYF